The 17 T cell receptor beta chains below were found in one sample sequenced in a study of blood T cell repertoires in COVID-19. The assay was immunoSEQ multiplex PCR, and TCRdb's table has in-frame clones only and misses some. The sample lists tens of thousands of clones, roughly 83% seen once, with 15% to 20% in the top ten. The sample was peripheral blood. Receptors originate from a woman of 80 years or more with acute or convalescent COVID-19.

This chain connects TRBV27 to TRBJ1-5; D perhaps matches TRBD1 (6 bases). Germline lookup yields CDR1 MNHEY and CDR2 SMNVEV (reference sequence). The length of the CDR3 is 14 residues. Trimming stripped 5 bases from V and 4 bases from J, with 12 bases between. The CDR3 region has the DNA TGTGCCAGCAGTAGGGGGGGGTCGAATCAGCCCCAGCATTTT. Translation: CASSRGGSNQPQHF.

This clone has just one count. The chain carries TRBV7-8 and TRBJ1-1; D is unclear. With 3 bases removed from V and 7 bases from J, the gap between germline ends came to 12 bases. CDR1 SGHVS and CDR2 FQNEAQ come from the germline V gene. The CDR3 extends over 13 amino acids. CDR3: CASSFQVVSEAFF. CDR3 bases: TGTGCCAGCAGCTTCCAAGTCGTGAGTGAAGCTTTCTTT.

The genes are TRBV5-1 and TRBJ2-7; no definite D call. Between the trimmed V and J ends, which lost 6 bases and 5 bases, there was a span of 9 bases. This CDR3 spans 11 amino acids. CDR1 is SGHRS and CDR2 is YFSETQ in the germline V gene. The CDR3: CASTNFDEQYF. The CDR3 DNA reads TGCGCCAGCACCAACTTTGACGAGCAGTACTTC.

The chain uses TRBV5-6 and TRBJ2-5; the match to TRBD2 covers 14 bases. This CDR3 contains 19 residues. The trim removed 0 bases at V and 2 bases at J, leaving 9 bases unmatched. Per germline, CDR1 SGHDT and CDR2 YYEEEE. The CDR3 is CASSLVGTSGRGGQETQYF. The CDR3 DNA reads as TGTGCCAGCAGCTTGGTTGGGACTAGCGGGAGAGGGGGACAAGAGACCCAGTACTTC.

The J gene is TRBJ2-4, the V gene TRBV3-1 (or the pseudogene TRBV3-2); TRBD1 aligns across 7 bases. CDR3 length: 17 residues. Looked up from germline, CDR1 is LGHDT and CDR2 is YNNKEL (reference sequence). V dropped 0 bases and J dropped 5; count of bases not matched to a gene: 10. This CDR3 is CASSQERNIQGQNIQYF. The CDR3 DNA sequence: TGTGCCAGCAGCCAAGAGCGGAACATACAGGGGCAAAACATTCAGTACTTC.

This clone was observed a single time. This chain links TRBV24-1 with TRBJ2-7, with D possibly being TRBD1 (6 bases). The CDR3 sequence is 13 residues long. V was clipped by 7 bases and J by 4 bases, with 13 bases between them. Germline lookup yields CDR1 KGHDR and CDR2 SFDVKD. CDR3 bases: TGTGCCACCAGCGCACAGGGAGTATACGAGCAGTACTTC. This codes for CATSAQGVYEQYF.

The chain carries TRBV6-5 and TRBJ1-3; possible D gene TRBD1, 5 bases. The CDR3 totals 14 residues. Per germline, CDR1 MNHEY and CDR2 SVGAGI. The germline V and J ends were trimmed by 7 bases and 6 bases, with 16 bases remaining between them. For the CDR3, the DNA is TGTGCCAGCAAGGGACTAGGGACCGCAAACACCATATATTTT. It yields the protein CASKGLGTANTIYF.

This clone has at least ten counts. V gene TRBV27 combines with J gene TRBJ2-7; 7 nucleotides line up with TRBD1. CDR3 length: 12 amino acids. The germline V gene has CDR1 MNHEY and CDR2 SMNVEV (reference sequence). Trimming cost V 6 bases and J 7 bases; bases outside gene matches: 6. The CDR3 protein is CASRRGLGEQYF. CDR3 DNA sequence: TGTGCCAGCAGGAGGGGGCTAGGGGAGCAGTACTTC.

This clone was counted a single time. The chain links TRBV30 to TRBJ1-5, with D perhaps TRBD1 (5 bases). CDR3 length: 13 amino acids. Germline lookup yields CDR1 GTSNPN and CDR2 SVGIG (reference sequence). Between the trimmed V and J ends, which lost 5 bases and 6 bases, there was a span of 14 bases. The CDR3 region is CAWGIWGGQPQHF. CDR3 DNA sequence: TGTGCCTGGGGAATTTGGGGGGGTCAGCCCCAGCATTTT.

The chain couples TRBV18 to TRBJ1-1, with 9 bases lining up with TRBD1. The CDR3 is made up of 18 amino acids. After removal of 1 base from V and 1 base from J, the junction contained 10 bases not matched to a gene. Germline loops: CDR1 KGHSH, CDR2 LQKENI. Here the CDR3 DNA reads TGTGCCAGCTCACCACTGGGGACAGGGAAGGTTGGGAACACTGAAGCTTTCTTT. Translated, it gives CASSPLGTGKVGNTEAFF.

This clone has just a few counts. The genes are TRBV7-9 and TRBJ2-1; 8 nucleotides line up with TRBD1. J gave up 3 bases and V 5 bases, and 12 bases lay outside the gene matches. Per germline, CDR1 SEHNR and CDR2 FQNEAQ (reference sequence). There are 17 residues in the CDR3. CDR3 sequence: CASSTPRTGPYYNEQFF. Here the CDR3 DNA reads TGTGCCAGCAGCACTCCCCGGACAGGGCCTTACTACAATGAGCAGTTCTTC. Complete variable domain (other parts from reference TRBV7-9 and TRBJ2-1): DTGVSQNPRHKITKRGQNVTFRCDPISEHNRLYWYRQTLGQGPEFLTYFQNEAQLEKSRLLSDRFSAERPKGSFSTLEIQRTEQGDSAMYLCASSTPRTGPYYNEQFFGPGTRLTVL.

The gene calls are TRBV28 and TRBJ1-2; 9 bases agree with TRBD1. Germline loops: CDR1 MDHEN, CDR2 SYDVKM. The junction had 10 bases not matched to a gene; V was cut back by 8 bases and J by 6 bases. This CDR3 has 14 residues. CDR3 amino acids: CASGLGDRAHGYTF. CDR3 bases: TGTGCCAGCGGGTTGGGGGACAGGGCGCATGGCTACACCTTC.

This clone was observed a few times. The J gene is TRBJ1-2, the V gene TRBV5-4; 9 positions match TRBD1. The CDR3 loop spans 14 amino acids. The germline V gene encodes CDR1 SGHNT and CDR2 YYREEE (reference sequence). Trimming took 4 bases from V and 4 from J; bases not matched to a gene: 5. CDR3 region: CASSPQGAPYGYTF. As DNA, the CDR3 is TGTGCCAGCAGCCCACAGGGGGCGCCCTATGGCTACACCTTC.

The chain joins TRBV6-4 to TRBJ2-2, with a possible D match to TRBD1 (6 bases). V was shortened by 2 bases and J by 3 bases, with 10 bases between the two germline ends. The germline V gene has CDR1 MRHNA and CDR2 SNTAGT. This CDR3 region has 15 residues. CDR3 protein: CASSDGEGDTGELFF. The CDR3 DNA is TGTGCCAGCAGTGACGGTGAGGGGGACACCGGGGAGCTGTTTTTT.

This sequence joins TRBV19 and TRBJ1-1, with a possible D match to TRBD1 (5 bases). This CDR3 is 16 amino acids long. V gave up 8 bases and J gave up 5 bases, with 24 bases separating them. Germline V gene sequence: CDR1 LNHDA, CDR2 SQIVND (reference sequence). The CDR3 loop is CASDFRGGSGRTEAFF. The DNA of the CDR3 is TGTGCCAGTGATTTTCGGGGCGGTTCGGGGAGGACTGAAGCTTTCTTT.

The rearrangement uses TRBV29-1 and TRBJ2-1, with D unresolved. Per the germline V gene, CDR1 is SQVTM and CDR2 is ANQGSEA. The CDR3 has 15 amino acids. Trimming took 2 bases from V and 3 from J, leaving 14 bases between them. The CDR3 DNA reads TGCAGCGTTGAAATACCGGGTCCCCACTACAATGAGCAGTTCTTC. Residues: CSVEIPGPHYNEQFF.

The chain recombines TRBV10-3 with TRBJ1-2; D may be TRBD1 (6 bases). This CDR3 has 14 residues. V lost 9 bases and J lost 0, with 14 bases in between. Germline lookup yields CDR1 ENHRY and CDR2 SYGVKD. CDR3 residues: CAMSGGTTNYGYTF. CDR3 bases: TGTGCCATGTCTGGGGGCACTACTAACTATGGCTACACCTTC.